Listed below are T cell receptor beta chains from one sample, sequenced in a study of blood T cell repertoires in COVID-19. Repertoires were generated with immunoSEQ multiplex PCR, while TCRdb's copy carries only in-frame clones and drops some. The sample carries about 220,000 clones, about 85% recorded once. Sample: peripheral blood. Receptors originate from a woman between 45 and 65 years old with COVID-19, enrolled during active disease. The CDR3 runs from the conserved cysteine through the conserved F or W. D genes are given only for firm matches. Clone size is stated in some rows and not others, as once, few, many or a class when expanded.

>TRBJ2-1|TRBV4-1|TRBD2|NA
TGCGCCAGCAGCCAAGTGGGACTAGCGGGGGGAGCCTCCTACAATGAGCAGTTCTTC
CASSQVGLAGGASYNEQFF
>TRBJ2-1|TRBV7-3|TRBD2|once
TGTGCCAGCAGCTTAGCGGGGGACAATGAGCAGTTCTTC
CASSLAGDNEQFF
>TRBJ2-4|TRBV18|TRBD1|NA
TGTGCCAGCTCCCCCCGTGTCCGGGACAGGGGGCCCCGGTGGGGCATTCAGTACTTC
CASSPRVRDRGPRWGIQYF
>TRBJ2-2|TRBV4-1|NA|once
TGCGCCAGCAGCCAAGGAGGGCCCGGGGAGCTGTTTTTT
CASSQGGPGELFF
>TRBJ1-5|TRBV7-7|TRBD1|NA
TGTGCCAGCAGCCTGAAGTACGCCCGGGACAGGGGCAATCAGCCCCAGCATTTT
CASSLKYARDRGNQPQHF
>TRBJ2-3|TRBV10-3|NA|NA
TGTGCCACGGACTATGCTAGCACAGATACGCAGTATTTT
CATDYASTDTQYF
>TRBJ2-3|TRBV9|TRBD1|NA
TGTGCCAGCAGCGTAGGACAGGGAATATCCACAGATACGCAGTATTTT
CASSVGQGISTDTQYF
>TRBJ1-6|TRBV27|TRBD1|many
TGTGCCAGCAGTCCGCAGACAGGGATGATCTATAATAATTCACCCCTCCACTTT
CASSPQTGMIYNNSPLHF
>TRBJ1-2|TRBV14|NA|NA
TGTGCCAGCAGCTCCGCGGGGGTACTCTATGGCTACACCTTC
CASSSAGVLYGYTF
>TRBJ2-7|TRBV30|NA|NA
TGTGCCTGGAGGGGAATCGGGACACGACCCTACGAGCAGTACTTC
CAWRGIGTRPYEQYF
>TRBJ1-1|TRBV6-5|TRBD1|once
TGTGCCAGCACTCCAAGGACAGGGGAAGCTTTCTTT
CASTPRTGEAFF
>TRBJ1-2|TRBV12-3/TRBV12-4|NA|NA
TGTGCCAGCAGTTCCGGGACACACTATGGCTACACCTTC
CASSSGTHYGYTF
>TRBJ2-3|TRBV10-3|TRBD2|few
TGTGCCATCAGTGTTGGGACTAGCGGGGATAGCACAGATACGCAGTATTTT
CAISVGTSGDSTDTQYF
>TRBJ1-2|TRBV5-1|NA|NA
TGCGCCAGCAGCTTGGAAGGAGGGACGGGAAGTGGCTACACCTTC
CASSLEGGTGSGYTF
>TRBJ1-4|TRBV7-8|TRBD1|NA
TGTGCCAGCAGCCCGAAGCGGACAGGAGGAAATGAAAAACTGTTTTTT
CASSPKRTGGNEKLFF
>TRBJ2-2|TRBV12-5|TRBD2|NA
TGTGCTAGTGGTTTGGTAAATAGCGGGGGGTCCGGGGAGCTGTTTTTT
CASGLVNSGGSGELFF
>TRBJ1-6|TRBV7-2|NA|NA
TGTGCCAGCCCGACCGGGGGGCGCGGTAATTCACCCCTCCACTTT
CASPTGGRGNSPLHF
>TRBJ1-1|TRBV24-1|NA|NA
TGTGCCACCAGTGATTTTAGGGGGGAAGCTTTCTTT
CATSDFRGEAFF
>TRBJ2-5|TRBV19|TRBD1|NA
TGTGCCAGTAGTCCTGGACAGGGGGCGTTGGAGACCCAGTACTTC
CASSPGQGALETQYF
>TRBJ1-1|TRBV28|NA|NA
TGTGCCAGCAAGTCCGGGGGGACTGAAGCTTTCTTT
CASKSGGTEAFF
>TRBJ1-2|TRBV9|TRBD1|NA
TGTGCCAGCAGCGCACCCGACAGGGACTATGGCTACACCTTC
CASSAPDRDYGYTF
>TRBJ1-1|TRBV7-8|NA|NA
TGTGCCAGCAGCTTAGAAGAGGTTGGGGGGAGGGTCACCGAAGCTTTCTTT
CASSLEEVGGRVTEAFF
>TRBJ2-7|TRBV7-9|TRBD1|NA
TGTGCCAGCAGCTCCGGGGACAGCCCCTACGAGCAGTACTTC
CASSSGDSPYEQYF
>TRBJ1-5|TRBV15|NA|NA
TGTGCCACCAGCAGAGATCGTCCGCCCCAGCATTTT
CATSRDRPPQHF
>TRBJ1-6|TRBV5-1|NA|NA
TGCGCCAGCAGCTTGGCTACAGGGCAGGGAAATTCACCCCTCCACTTT
CASSLATGQGNSPLHF
>TRBJ2-2|TRBV5-8|TRBD1|NA
TGTGCCAGCAGCCCAGGGCGGAAGGACAGGGGCACCGGGGAGCTGTTTTTT
CASSPGRKDRGTGELFF
>TRBJ2-1|TRBV14|NA|NA
TGTGCCAGCAGCCCCAACAGGGGGGAGGGTAATGAGCAGTTCTTC
CASSPNRGEGNEQFF
>TRBJ2-1|TRBV6-4|NA|NA
TGTGCCAGCAGTGACGGGGGCTCCCTCGACAATGAGCAGTTCTTC
CASSDGGSLDNEQFF
>TRBJ1-5|TRBV6-1|NA|NA
TGTGCCAGCAGTGAAGGTCCGGGGGTTCAGCCCCAGCATTTT
CASSEGPGVQPQHF
>TRBJ1-3|TRBV19|NA|NA
TGTGCCACCCTATCTTCCTCTGGAAACACCATATATTTT
CATLSSSGNTIYF
>TRBJ2-3|TRBV19|NA|NA
TGTGCCAGTAGTTTACGTGTGGCCACAGATACGCAGTATTTT
CASSLRVATDTQYF
>TRBJ2-2|TRBV4-3|NA|NA
TGCGCCAGCAGCCAAGATACAAGCACCGGGGAGCTGTTTTTT
CASSQDTSTGELFF
>TRBJ1-2|TRBV5-4|TRBD1|NA
TGTGCCAGCAGTCCCGACAGGGACTATGGCTACACCTTC
CASSPDRDYGYTF
>TRBJ2-5|TRBV28|TRBD1|NA
TGTGCCAGCAGTTTGGGGACAGGGAATCCAGAGACCCAGTACTTC
CASSLGTGNPETQYF
>TRBJ2-1|TRBV6-2/TRBV6-3|TRBD1|NA
TGTGCCAGCAGTTACTCCACCCGGACAGGGATCTACAATGAGCAGTTCTTC
CASSYSTRTGIYNEQFF
>TRBJ1-5|TRBV24-1|TRBD1|NA
TGTGCCACCAGTGATCGCACAGGGGCCTTCGGACAGCCCCAGCATTTT
CATSDRTGAFGQPQHF
>TRBJ1-2|TRBV6-1|NA|many
TGTGCCAGCAGTGAGCGTCCTAACTATGGCTACACCTTC
CASSERPNYGYTF
>TRBJ2-2|TRBV6-1|NA|NA
TGTGCCAGCAGTGATCGACGAGCGGTTAACACCGGGGAGCTGTTTTTT
CASSDRRAVNTGELFF
>TRBJ2-2|TRBV6-4|TRBD1|NA
TGTGCCAGCAGCCCCCAAGGGGGCGGCACCGGGGAGCTGTTTTTT
CASSPQGGGTGELFF
>TRBJ2-3|TRBV18|NA|NA
TGTGCCAGCTCTCCGACTGGCTACACAGATACGCAGTATTTT
CASSPTGYTDTQYF